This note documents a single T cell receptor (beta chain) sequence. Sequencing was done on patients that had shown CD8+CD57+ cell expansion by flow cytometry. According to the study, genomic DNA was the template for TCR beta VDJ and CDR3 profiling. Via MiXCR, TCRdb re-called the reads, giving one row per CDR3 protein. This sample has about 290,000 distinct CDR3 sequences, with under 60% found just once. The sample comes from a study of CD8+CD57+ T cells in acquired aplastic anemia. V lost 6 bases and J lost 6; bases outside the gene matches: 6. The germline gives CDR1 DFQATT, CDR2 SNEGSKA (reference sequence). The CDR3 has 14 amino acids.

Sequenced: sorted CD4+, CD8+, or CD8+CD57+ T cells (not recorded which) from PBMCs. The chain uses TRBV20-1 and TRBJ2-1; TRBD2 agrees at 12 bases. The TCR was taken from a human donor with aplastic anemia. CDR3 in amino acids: CSAPGLAGVNEQFF. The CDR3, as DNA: TGCAGTGCCCCGGGACTAGCGGGCGTCAATGAGCAGTTCTTC.